These 22 T cell receptor beta chains were sequenced from one sample in a study of beta chain features in type 1 diabetes. Which antigens these TCRs recognize remains unknown. Study-wide findings and caveats: Across all four CD4+ subsets, people with type 1 diabetes showed modestly shorter TCRB CDR3s.

Expressed TCRB transcripts got sequenced, as all isolated RNA was reverse transcribed. The protocol was immunoSEQ multiplex PCR, while the TCRdb copy is restricted to in-frame clones and leaves out a portion. The table includes fewer than 300,000 clones, roughly 20% detected once. Sample: naive CD4+ T cells from blood. Receptors were obtained from a woman between 40 and 55 years old with type 1 diabetes.

This clone was picked up a small number of times. The chain carries TRBV7-2 and TRBJ2-3; 12 nucleotides match TRBD2. The CDR3 sequence is 17 residues long. Per the germline V gene, CDR1 is SGHTA and CDR2 is FQGNSA. Trimming cost V 1 base and J 2 bases; bases outside gene matches: 4. CDR3 sequence (DNA): TGTGCCAGCAGCTTAGGCCTAGCGGGAGGGCCCACAGATACGCAGTATTTT. Amino acids: CASSLGLAGGPTDTQYF.

This clone has just a few counts. The V gene is TRBV7-9, the J gene TRBJ2-7; 8 nucleotides line up with TRBD2. The J segment lost 4 bases and the V segment lost 6 bases, leaving 11 bases of the junction unmatched. CDR1 is SEHNR, CDR2 FQNEAQ, per germline (reference sequence). There are 15 residues in the CDR3. CDR3 DNA sequence: TGTGCCAGCAGTCTTCCACGTAGCGGGGAGTACGAGCAGTACTTC. It is translated as CASSLPRSGEYEQYF.

The CDR3 DNA follows: TGTGCCTGGAGTGTACGGCGGGGGGGGGACTCCTACGAGCAGTACTTC. Translation gives CAWSVRRGGDSYEQYF. The chain employs TRBV30 and TRBJ2-7; 9 bases are a match to TRBD2. Germline V lookup: CDR1 GTSNPN, CDR2 SVGIG (reference sequence). The CDR3 has 16 amino acids. The V and J ends lost 0 bases and 0 bases, in that order; junction bases with no gene match: 6.

J is TRBJ1-1 and V is TRBV28; 8 nucleotides align to TRBD1. The germline CDR1 and CDR2 sequences are MDHEN and SYDVKM. CDR3 size: 14 residues. Trimming cost V 5 bases and J 6 bases; bases outside gene matches: 8. CDR3 in DNA: TGTGCCAGCAGTCCGACAGGGGTGACGGCTGAAGCTTTCTTT. Its protein is CASSPTGVTAEAFF. The full variable domain, its missing parts supplied by reference TRBV28 and TRBJ1-1, is DVKVTQSSRYLVKRTGEKVFLECVQDMDHENMFWYRQDPGLGLRLIYFSYDVKMKEKGDIPEGYSVSREKKERFSLILESASTNQTSMYLCASSPTGVTAEAFFGQGTRLTVV.

This clone was seen more than once but under ten times. The sample contains more than one DNA sequence encoding this CDR3. This chain connects TRBV5-1 to TRBJ2-7; D may be TRBD1 (5 bases). The germline V gene encodes CDR1 SGHRS and CDR2 YFSETQ. The germline V and J ends were trimmed by 1 base and 3 bases, with 5 bases remaining between them. The CDR3 totals 12 residues. CDR3 bases: TGCGCCAGCAGCTTGCAGGGCTACGAGCAGTACTTC. Its protein product is CASSLQGYEQYF.

This clone has only a few counts. The gene calls are TRBV27 and TRBJ2-3, with D possibly being TRBD2 (5 bases). Germline V CDR1 and CDR2: MNHEY, SMNVEV (reference sequence). V lost 4 bases to trimming and J lost 5 bases, with 13 bases between them. The CDR3 length is 14 residues. The CDR3 nucleotides are TGTGCCAGCAGTTCGGCGGGTGCGGGAGATACGCAGTATTTT. Translating it yields CASSSAGAGDTQYF.

In this sample, this clone turned up a few times. The rearrangement joins TRBV15 to TRBJ2-3; TRBD2 aligns across 10 bases. CDR1 LNHNV and CDR2 YYDKDF come from the germline V gene (reference sequence). This CDR3 is built from 15 residues. The trim removed 2 bases at V and 6 bases at J, leaving 5 bases unmatched. The CDR3 coding sequence is TGTGCCACCAGCAGAACAGCGGGGGGGCCCGATACGCAGTATTTT. Translating gives CATSRTAGGPDTQYF.

This clone was detected only a few times. The chain is built from TRBV5-1 and TRBJ1-2; the D gene is possibly TRBD1 (5 bases). The CDR3 spans 15 residues. The germline gives CDR1 SGHRS, CDR2 YFSETQ. V was clipped by 1 base and J by 0 bases, with 10 bases between them. The CDR3 DNA reads as TGCGCCAGCAGCTTGCAGGGCCCGTCTAACTATGGCTACACCTTC. It codes for CASSLQGPSNYGYTF.

This clone turned up a few times. The rearrangement links TRBV7-2 to TRBJ2-7; the D gene is possibly TRBD2 (6 bases). Germline V lookup: CDR1 SGHTA, CDR2 FQGNSA. The CDR3 sequence is 15 residues long. V shed 1 base and J shed 8 bases, with 18 bases lying between them. The chain's CDR3 is CASSLGVTTGGKQYF. In nucleotides, the CDR3 is TGTGCCAGCAGCTTAGGTGTCACGACCGGGGGAAAGCAGTACTTC.

With regard to this clone: Other DNA sequences from this sample encode an identical CDR3 as well. This rearrangement joins TRBV7-2 to TRBJ2-3, with D perhaps matching TRBD1 (5 bases). Per germline, CDR1 SGHTA and CDR2 FQGNSA. This CDR3 has 14 residues. Trimming took 2 bases from V and 0 from J, leaving 6 bases between them. The CDR3 nucleotides are TGTGCCAGCAGCTTAAGACAGAGCACAGATACGCAGTATTTT. Translating it yields CASSLRQSTDTQYF.

This clone occurred a few times. The chain recombines TRBV7-2 with TRBJ2-3, with 7 bases lining up with TRBD2. V was clipped by 5 bases and J by 4 bases; unmatched bases: 9. CDR3 size: 15 residues. Germline values: CDR1 SGHTA, CDR2 FQGNSA. CDR3 DNA sequence: TGTGCCAGCAGCCAGCAGCGGGGAGGAGCAGATACGCAGTATTTT. It is translated as CASSQQRGGADTQYF.

The chain joins TRBV29-1 to TRBJ2-1, with 12 bases aligning to TRBD2. The CDR3 extends over 13 amino acids. Looked up from germline, CDR1 is SQVTM and CDR2 is ANQGSEA. Trimming cost V 6 bases and J 8 bases; bases outside gene matches: 5. In DNA, the CDR3 is TGCAGCGTGACTAGCGGGGGTAGCGATGAGCAGTTCTTC. Translated, it gives CSVTSGGSDEQFF.

The chain is built from TRBV6-5 and TRBJ1-1; no clear D. The CDR3 is 13 amino acids. Germline lookup yields CDR1 MNHEY and CDR2 SVGAGI. Trimming stripped 6 bases from V and 4 bases from J, with 12 bases between. In DNA form, the CDR3 reads TGTGCCAGCAGCCCTCGAGATAGCACTGAAGCTTTCTTT. Translating gives CASSPRDSTEAFF.

The chain is built from TRBV4-1 and TRBJ1-6; no clear D. V was pared by 5 bases and J by 8 bases, with 19 bases between. Germline lookup yields CDR1 MGHRA and CDR2 YSYEKL. The CDR3 has 16 amino acids. In DNA form, the CDR3 reads TGCGCCAGCAGCGGTCCTCTTGGGCGACGAGATTCACCCCTCCACTTT. Amino acid sequence: CASSGPLGRRDSPLHF.

The gene calls are TRBV30 and TRBJ1-5; 8 bases are a match to TRBD1. After removal of 3 bases from V and 1 base from J, the junction contained 5 bases not matched to a gene. The CDR3 length is 15 residues. From germline, CDR1 is GTSNPN and CDR2 SVGIG (reference sequence). The CDR3 DNA reads as TGTGCCTGGAGCCCAGCAGGGGGCAGCAATCAGCCCCAGCATTTT. It translates to CAWSPAGGSNQPQHF.

The chain has TRBV4-1 and TRBJ2-3; 9 nucleotides match TRBD2. This CDR3 region has 15 residues. Germline trimming cut 5 bases from V and 3 bases from J; bases unmatched to any gene: 6. Germline-derived CDR1 and CDR2 are MGHRA and YSYEKL. The CDR3 sequence is CASSGRGGGTDTQYF. The CDR3 DNA sequence: TGCGCCAGCAGCGGGCGGGGGGGCGGTACAGATACGCAGTATTTT.

V usage is TRBV2 and J usage is TRBJ2-7, with 7 bases that match TRBD1. V was clipped by 7 bases and J by 5 bases; unmatched bases: 8. The CDR3 extends over 13 amino acids. In germline, CDR1 is SNHLY, CDR2 FYNNEI. This CDR3 reads CASILDRSNEQYF. DNA for the CDR3: TGTGCCAGCATTCTGGACAGGAGTAACGAGCAGTACTTC.

This clone has a handful of counts. The chain employs TRBV29-1 and TRBJ1-5; D unclear. From germline, CDR1 is SQVTM and CDR2 ANQGSEA. Trimming took off 4 bases at V and 4 bases at J, with 8 bases between the two ends. The CDR3 spans 12 residues. In DNA, the CDR3 is TGCAGCGTTGGGGAGATTAATCAGCCCCAGCATTTT. Its protein product is CSVGEINQPQHF.

This chain uses TRBV7-2 with TRBJ1-1; D call uncertain. The CDR3 consists of 11 residues. Between the trimmed V and J ends, which lost 1 base and 11 bases, there was a span of 8 bases. Germline assignment: CDR1 SGHTA and CDR2 FQGNSA. CDR3 region: CASSLGPGAFF. DNA for the CDR3: TGTGCCAGCAGCTTAGGCCCCGGGGCTTTCTTT. Complete variable domain (other parts from reference TRBV7-2 and TRBJ1-1): GAGVSQSPSNKVTEKGKDVELRCDPISGHTALYWYRQSLGQGLEFLIYFQGNSAPDKSGLPSDRFSAERTGGSVSTLTIQRTQQEDSAVYLCASSLGPGAFFGQGTRLTVV.

This sequence joins TRBV19 and TRBJ1-5; TRBD1 is a possible D gene (5 bases). The V gene's germline CDR1 is LNHDA and CDR2 SQIVND (reference sequence). This CDR3 contains 16 residues. Trimming pared 6 bases from V and 5 bases from J, leaving 20 bases between. This CDR3 reads CASRPGHGSLYQPQHF. CDR3 nucleotides: TGTGCCAGTAGACCAGGACACGGGAGCCTTTATCAGCCCCAGCATTTT.

The chain couples TRBV9 to TRBJ1-4; D unclear. CDR1 is SGDLS and CDR2 is YYNGEE in the germline V gene. This CDR3 contains 14 residues. The V and J ends lost 2 bases and 0 bases respectively, with 5 bases between them. The CDR3 spells CASSVRATNEKLFF. The CDR3 DNA reads as TGTGCCAGCAGCGTCCGTGCAACTAATGAAAAACTGTTTTTT.

This clone was picked up a small number of times. The J gene is TRBJ2-5, the V gene TRBV4-2; D unresolved. CDR1 LGHNA and CDR2 YNFKEQ come from the germline V gene. There are 12 residues in the CDR3. V gave up 1 base and J gave up 5 bases, with 5 bases separating them. The CDR3 coding sequence is TGTGCCAGCAGCCAAGGGCGGGAGACCCAGTACTTC. Encoded protein: CASSQGRETQYF.